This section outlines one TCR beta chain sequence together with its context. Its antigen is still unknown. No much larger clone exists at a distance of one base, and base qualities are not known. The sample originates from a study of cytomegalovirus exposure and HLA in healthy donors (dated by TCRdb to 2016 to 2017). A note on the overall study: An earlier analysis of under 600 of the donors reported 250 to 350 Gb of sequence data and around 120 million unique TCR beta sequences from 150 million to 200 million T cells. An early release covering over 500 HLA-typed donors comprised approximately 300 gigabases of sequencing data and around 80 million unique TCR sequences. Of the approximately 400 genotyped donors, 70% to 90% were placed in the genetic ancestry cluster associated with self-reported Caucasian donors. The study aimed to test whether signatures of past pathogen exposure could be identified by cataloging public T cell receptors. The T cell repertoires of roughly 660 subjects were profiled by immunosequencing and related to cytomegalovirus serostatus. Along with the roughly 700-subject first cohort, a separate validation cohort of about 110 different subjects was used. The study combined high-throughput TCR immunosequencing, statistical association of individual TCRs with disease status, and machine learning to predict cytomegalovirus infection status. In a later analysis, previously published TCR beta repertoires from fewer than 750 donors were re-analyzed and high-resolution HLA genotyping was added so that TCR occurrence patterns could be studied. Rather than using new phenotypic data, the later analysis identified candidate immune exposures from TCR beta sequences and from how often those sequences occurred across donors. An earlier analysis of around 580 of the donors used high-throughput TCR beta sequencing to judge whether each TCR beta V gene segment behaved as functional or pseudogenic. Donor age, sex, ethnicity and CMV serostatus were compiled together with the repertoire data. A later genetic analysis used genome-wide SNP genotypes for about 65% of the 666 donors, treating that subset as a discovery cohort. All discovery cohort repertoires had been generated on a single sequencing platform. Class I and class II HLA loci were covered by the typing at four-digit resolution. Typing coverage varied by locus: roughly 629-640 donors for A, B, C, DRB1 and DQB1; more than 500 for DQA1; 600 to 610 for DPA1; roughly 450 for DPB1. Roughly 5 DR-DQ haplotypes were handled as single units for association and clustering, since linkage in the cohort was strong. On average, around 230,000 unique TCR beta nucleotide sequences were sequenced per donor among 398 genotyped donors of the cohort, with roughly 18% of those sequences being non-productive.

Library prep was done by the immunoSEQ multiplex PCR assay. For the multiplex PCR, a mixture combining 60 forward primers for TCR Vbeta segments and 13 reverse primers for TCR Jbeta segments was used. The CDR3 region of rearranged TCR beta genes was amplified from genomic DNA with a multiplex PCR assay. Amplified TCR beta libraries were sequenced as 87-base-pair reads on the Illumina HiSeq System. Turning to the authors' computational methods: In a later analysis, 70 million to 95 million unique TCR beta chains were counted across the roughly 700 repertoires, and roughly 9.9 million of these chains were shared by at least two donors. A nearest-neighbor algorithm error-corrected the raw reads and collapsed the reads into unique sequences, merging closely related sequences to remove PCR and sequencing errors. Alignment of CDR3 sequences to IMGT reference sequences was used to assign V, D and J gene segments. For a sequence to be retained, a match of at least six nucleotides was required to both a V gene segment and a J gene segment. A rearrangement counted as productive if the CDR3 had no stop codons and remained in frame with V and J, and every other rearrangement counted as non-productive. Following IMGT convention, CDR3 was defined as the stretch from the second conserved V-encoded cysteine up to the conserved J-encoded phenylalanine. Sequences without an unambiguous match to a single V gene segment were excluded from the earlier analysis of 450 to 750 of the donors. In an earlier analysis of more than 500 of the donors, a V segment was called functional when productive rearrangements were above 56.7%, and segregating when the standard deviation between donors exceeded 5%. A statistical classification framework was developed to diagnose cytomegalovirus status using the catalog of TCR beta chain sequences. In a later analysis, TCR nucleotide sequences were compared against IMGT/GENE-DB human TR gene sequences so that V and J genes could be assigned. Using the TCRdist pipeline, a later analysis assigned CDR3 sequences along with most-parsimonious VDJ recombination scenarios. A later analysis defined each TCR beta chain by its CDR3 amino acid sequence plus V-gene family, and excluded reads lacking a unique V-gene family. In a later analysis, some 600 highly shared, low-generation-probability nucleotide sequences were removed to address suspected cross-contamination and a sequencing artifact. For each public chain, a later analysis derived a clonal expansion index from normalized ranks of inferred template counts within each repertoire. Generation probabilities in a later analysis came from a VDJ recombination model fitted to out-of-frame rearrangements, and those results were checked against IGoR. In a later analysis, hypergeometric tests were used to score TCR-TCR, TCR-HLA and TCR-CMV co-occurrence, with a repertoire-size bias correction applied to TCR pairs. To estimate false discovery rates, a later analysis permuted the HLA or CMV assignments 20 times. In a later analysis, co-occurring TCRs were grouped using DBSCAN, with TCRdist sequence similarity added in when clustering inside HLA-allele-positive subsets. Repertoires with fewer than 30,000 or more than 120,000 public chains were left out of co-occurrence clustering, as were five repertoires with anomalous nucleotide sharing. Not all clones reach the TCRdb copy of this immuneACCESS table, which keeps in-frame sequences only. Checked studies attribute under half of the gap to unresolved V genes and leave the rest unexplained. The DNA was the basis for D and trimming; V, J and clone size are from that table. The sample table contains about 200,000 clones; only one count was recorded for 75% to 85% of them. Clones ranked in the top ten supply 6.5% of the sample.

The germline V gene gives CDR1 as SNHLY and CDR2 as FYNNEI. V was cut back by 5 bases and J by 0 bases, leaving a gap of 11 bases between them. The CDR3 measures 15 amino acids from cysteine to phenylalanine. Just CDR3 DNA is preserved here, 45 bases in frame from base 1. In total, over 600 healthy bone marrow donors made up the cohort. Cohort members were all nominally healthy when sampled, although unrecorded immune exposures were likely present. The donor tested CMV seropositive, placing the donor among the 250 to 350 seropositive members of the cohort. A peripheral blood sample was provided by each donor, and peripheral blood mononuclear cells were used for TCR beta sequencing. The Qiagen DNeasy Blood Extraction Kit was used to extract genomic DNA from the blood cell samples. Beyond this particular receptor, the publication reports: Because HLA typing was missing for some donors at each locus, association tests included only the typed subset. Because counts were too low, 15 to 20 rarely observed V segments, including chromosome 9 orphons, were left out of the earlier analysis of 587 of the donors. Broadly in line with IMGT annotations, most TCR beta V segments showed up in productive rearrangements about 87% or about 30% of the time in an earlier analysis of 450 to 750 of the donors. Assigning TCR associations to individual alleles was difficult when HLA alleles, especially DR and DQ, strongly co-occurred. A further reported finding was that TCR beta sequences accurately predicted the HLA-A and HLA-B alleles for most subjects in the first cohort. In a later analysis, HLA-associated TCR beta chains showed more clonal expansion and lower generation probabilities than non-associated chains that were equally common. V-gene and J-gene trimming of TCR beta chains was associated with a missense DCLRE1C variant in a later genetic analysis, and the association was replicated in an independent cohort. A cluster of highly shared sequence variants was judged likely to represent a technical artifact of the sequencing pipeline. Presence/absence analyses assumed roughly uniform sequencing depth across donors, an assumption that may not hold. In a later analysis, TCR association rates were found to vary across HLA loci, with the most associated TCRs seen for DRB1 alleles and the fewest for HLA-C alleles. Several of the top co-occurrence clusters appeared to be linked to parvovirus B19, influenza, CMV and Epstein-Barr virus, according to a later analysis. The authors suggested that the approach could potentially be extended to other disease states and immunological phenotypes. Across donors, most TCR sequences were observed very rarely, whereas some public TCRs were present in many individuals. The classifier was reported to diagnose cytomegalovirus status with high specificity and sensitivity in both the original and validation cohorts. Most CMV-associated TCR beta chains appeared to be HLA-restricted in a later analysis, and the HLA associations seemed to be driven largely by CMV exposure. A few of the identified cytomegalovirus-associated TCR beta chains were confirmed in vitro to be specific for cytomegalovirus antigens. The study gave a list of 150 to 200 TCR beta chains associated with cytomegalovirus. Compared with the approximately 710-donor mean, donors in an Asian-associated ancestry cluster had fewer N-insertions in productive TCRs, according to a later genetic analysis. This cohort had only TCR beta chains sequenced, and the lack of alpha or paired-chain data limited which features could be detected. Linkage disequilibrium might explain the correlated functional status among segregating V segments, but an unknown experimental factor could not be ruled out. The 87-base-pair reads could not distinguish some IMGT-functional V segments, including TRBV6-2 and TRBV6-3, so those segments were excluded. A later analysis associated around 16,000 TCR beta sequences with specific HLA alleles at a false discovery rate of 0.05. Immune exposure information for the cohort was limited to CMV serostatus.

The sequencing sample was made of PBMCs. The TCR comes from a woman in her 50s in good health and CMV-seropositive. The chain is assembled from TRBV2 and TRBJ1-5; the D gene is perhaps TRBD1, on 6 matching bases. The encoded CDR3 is CASSPDRLSNQPQHF. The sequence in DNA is TGTGCCAGCAGTCCGGACAGACTTAGCAATCAGCCCCAGCATTTT.